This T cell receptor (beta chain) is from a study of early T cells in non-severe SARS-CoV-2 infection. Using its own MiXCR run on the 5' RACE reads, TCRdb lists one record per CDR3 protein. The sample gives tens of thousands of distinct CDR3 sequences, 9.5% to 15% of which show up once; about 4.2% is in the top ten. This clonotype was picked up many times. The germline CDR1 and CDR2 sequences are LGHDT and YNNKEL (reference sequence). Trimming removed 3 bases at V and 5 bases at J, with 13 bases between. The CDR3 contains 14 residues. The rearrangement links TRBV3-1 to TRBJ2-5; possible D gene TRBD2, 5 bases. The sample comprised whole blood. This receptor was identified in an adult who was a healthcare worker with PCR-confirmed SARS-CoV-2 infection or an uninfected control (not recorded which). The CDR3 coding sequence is TGTGCCAGCAGCCAGTCTGACTACATGGAGACCCAGTACTTC. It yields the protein CASSQSDYMETQYF.